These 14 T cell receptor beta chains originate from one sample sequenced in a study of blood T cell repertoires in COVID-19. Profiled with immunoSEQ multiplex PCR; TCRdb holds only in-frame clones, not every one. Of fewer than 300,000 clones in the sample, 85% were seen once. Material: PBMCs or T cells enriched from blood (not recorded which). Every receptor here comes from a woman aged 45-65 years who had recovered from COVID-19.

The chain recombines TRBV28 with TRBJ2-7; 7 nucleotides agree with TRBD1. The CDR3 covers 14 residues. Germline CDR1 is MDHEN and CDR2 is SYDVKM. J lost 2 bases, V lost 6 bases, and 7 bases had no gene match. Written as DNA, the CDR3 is TGTGCCAGCAGGTCGACAGGGTCGGCCTACGAGCAGTACTTC. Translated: CASRSTGSAYEQYF. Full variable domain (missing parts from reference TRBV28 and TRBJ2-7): DVKVTQSSRYLVKRTGEKVFLECVQDMDHENMFWYRQDPGLGLRLIYFSYDVKMKEKGDIPEGYSVSREKKERFSLILESASTNQTSMYLCASRSTGSAYEQYFGPGTRLTVT.

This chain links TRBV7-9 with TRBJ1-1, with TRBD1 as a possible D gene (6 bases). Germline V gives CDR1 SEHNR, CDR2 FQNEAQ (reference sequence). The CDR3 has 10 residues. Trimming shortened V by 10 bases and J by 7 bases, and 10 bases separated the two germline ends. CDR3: CATWTVEAFF. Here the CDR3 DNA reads TGTGCCACCTGGACAGTTGAAGCTTTCTTT.

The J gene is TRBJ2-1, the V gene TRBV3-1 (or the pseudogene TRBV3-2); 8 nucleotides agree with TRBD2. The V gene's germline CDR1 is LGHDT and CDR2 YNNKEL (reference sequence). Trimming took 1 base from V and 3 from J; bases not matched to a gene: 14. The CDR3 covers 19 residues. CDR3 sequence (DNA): TGTGCCAGCAGCCAAGTTCCCCCCTTAGCGGGAAGTAGCTACAATGAGCAGTTCTTC. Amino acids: CASSQVPPLAGSSYNEQFF.

In DNA, the CDR3 is TGTGCCAGCACTATTAGGGGATTGAACACTGAAGCTTTCTTT. As protein: CASTIRGLNTEAFF. The chain combines TRBV11-2 with TRBJ1-1, with a weak D call TRBD1 (5 bases). Germline CDR1 reads SGHAT; CDR2 reads FQNNGV. Trimming pared 7 bases from V and 0 bases from J, leaving 12 bases between. The CDR3 runs 14 residues.

DNA of the CDR3: TGTGCCAGCAGTTACAGTGTTATGAGTCCCCAGCATTTT. Translation gives CASSYSVMSPQHF. This chain connects TRBV6-5 to TRBJ1-5; unclear D gene. The ends were cut back, 2 bases at V and 10 bases at J, with 12 bases in the middle. This CDR3 comprises 13 residues. Germline loops: CDR1 MNHEY, CDR2 SVGAGI.

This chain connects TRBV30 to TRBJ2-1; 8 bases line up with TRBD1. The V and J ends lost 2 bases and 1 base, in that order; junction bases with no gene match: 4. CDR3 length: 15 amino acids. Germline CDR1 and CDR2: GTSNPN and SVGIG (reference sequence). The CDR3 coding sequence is TGTGCCTGGAGTTTCGGGACAGGTTCCTACAATGAGCAGTTCTTC. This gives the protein CAWSFGTGSYNEQFF.

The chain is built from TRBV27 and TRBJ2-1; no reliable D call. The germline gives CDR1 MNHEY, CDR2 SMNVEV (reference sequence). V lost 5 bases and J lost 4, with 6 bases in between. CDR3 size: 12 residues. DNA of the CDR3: TGTGCCAGCAGTCCCACTTACAATGAGCAGTTCTTC. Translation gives CASSPTYNEQFF.

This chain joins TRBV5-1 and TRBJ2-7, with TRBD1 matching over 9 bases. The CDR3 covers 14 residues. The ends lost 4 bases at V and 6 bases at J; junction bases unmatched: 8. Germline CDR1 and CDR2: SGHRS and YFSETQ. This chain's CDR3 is CASSHRDRAGEQYF. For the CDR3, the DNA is TGCGCCAGCAGCCACCGGGACAGGGCCGGCGAGCAGTACTTC.

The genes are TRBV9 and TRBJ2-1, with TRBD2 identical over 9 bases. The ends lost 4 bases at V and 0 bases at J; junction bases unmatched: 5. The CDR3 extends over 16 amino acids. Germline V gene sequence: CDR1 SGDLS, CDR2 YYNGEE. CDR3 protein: CASSPRSGSSYNEQFF. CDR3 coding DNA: TGTGCCAGCAGCCCCCGTAGCGGGAGCTCCTACAATGAGCAGTTCTTC.

CDR3 residues: CASRSRTGNTEAFF. Here the CDR3 DNA reads TGTGCCAGCAGAAGCCGGACAGGGAACACTGAAGCTTTCTTT. The chain links TRBV6-6 to TRBJ1-1, with 7 nucleotides matching TRBD1. CDR3 length: 14 residues. Germline V lookup: CDR1 MNHNY, CDR2 SVGAGI (reference sequence). V was clipped by 6 bases and J by 1 base; unmatched bases: 5.

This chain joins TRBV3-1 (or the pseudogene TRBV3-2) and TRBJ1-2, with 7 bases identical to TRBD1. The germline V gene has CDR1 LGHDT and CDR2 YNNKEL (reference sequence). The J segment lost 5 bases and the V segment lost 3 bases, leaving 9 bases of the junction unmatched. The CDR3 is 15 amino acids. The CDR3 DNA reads TGTGCCAGCAGCCATAGGGGGCGAAATATGTATGGCTACACCTTC. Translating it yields CASSHRGRNMYGYTF.

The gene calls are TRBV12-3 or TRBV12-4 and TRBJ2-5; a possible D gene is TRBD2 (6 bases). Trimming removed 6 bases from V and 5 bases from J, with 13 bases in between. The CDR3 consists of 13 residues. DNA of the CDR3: TGTGCCAGCAGGGGGGAGGTAGGGGAGACCCAGTACTTC. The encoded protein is CASRGEVGETQYF.

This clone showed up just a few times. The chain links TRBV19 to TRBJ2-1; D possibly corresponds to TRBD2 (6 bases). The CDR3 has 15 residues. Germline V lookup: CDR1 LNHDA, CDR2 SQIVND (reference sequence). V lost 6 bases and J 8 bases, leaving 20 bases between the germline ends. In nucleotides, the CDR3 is TGTGCCAGTAGCACGGGGTGGCGGGATTACGATGAGCAGTTCTTC. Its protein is CASSTGWRDYDEQFF.

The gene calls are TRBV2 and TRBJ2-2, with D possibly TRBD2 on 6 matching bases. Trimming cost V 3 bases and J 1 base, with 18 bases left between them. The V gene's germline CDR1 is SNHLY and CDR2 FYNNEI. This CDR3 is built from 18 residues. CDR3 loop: CASSDKGLASLNTGELFF. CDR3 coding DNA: TGTGCCAGCAGTGATAAGGGGCTAGCGAGCCTGAACACCGGGGAGCTGTTTTTT.